A selection of T cell receptor beta chains follows, all from one sample in a study of spatial heterogeneity in lung cancer. TCRdb recomputed calls from the 5' RACE reads with MiXCR, one row per CDR3 protein. This sample yields roughly 17,000 distinct CDR3 sequences, of which about 20% are seen a single time; about an eighth belongs to the top ten. Sequences were derived from PBMCs, sampled at surgery. The receptors were sampled from a male donor with early-stage non-small cell lung cancer. The CDR3 runs from the conserved cysteine through the conserved F or W. Fields, in order: V gene, J gene, D gene, clone size, CDR3 protein, CDR3 DNA. A D gene is named only where the DNA matches it firmly. Expanded clones are given a class, and other clones once, few, many or no size at all.

V: TRBV13; J: TRBJ1-6; D: TRBD1; size: large; CDR3: CASSLGDRVTSPLHF; DNA: TGTGCCAGCAGCTTAGGGGACAGGGTGACTTCACCCCTCCACTTT
V: TRBV7-9; J: TRBJ2-5; D: .; size: medium-sized; CDR3: CASSPGLQETQYF; DNA: TGTGCCAGCAGCCCGGGCTTACAAGAGACCCAGTACTTC
V: TRBV7-2; J: TRBJ2-1; D: TRBD2; size: many; CDR3: CASSPGWRGAFSYNEQFF; DNA: TGTGCCAGCAGCCCTGGGTGGCGGGGGGCATTCTCCTACAATGAGCAGTTCTTC
V: TRBV7-9; J: TRBJ1-4; D: TRBD1; size: many; CDR3: CASSLPTGDNEKLFF; DNA: TGTGCCAGCAGCCTACCGACAGGGGATAATGAAAAACTGTTTTTT
V: TRBV7-2; J: TRBJ2-7; D: .; size: .; CDR3: CASSLGVGYEQYF; DNA: TGTGCCAGCAGCTTAGGGGTAGGGTACGAGCAGTACTTC
V: TRBV7-2; J: TRBJ1-6; D: .; size: few; CDR3: CASSLIGTRGLVDSPLHF; DNA: TGTGCCAGCAGCTTAATAGGCACAAGGGGGTTGGTAGATTCACCCCTCCACTTT
V: TRBV6-5; J: TRBJ1-1; D: .; size: many; CDR3: CASSYPGGTEAFF; DNA: TGTGCCAGCAGTTACCCCGGAGGCACTGAAGCTTTCTTT
V: TRBV9; J: TRBJ1-4; D: .; size: once; CDR3: CASSGSEDEKLFF; DNA: TGTGCCAGCAGCGGGAGTGAGGATGAAAAACTGTTTTTT
V: TRBV7-3; J: TRBJ2-3; D: .; size: few; CDR3: CASSLGVGLTDTQYF; DNA: TGTGCCAGCAGCTTAGGGGTAGGGCTCACAGATACGCAGTATTTT
V: TRBV10-3; J: TRBJ2-1; D: TRBD2; size: few; CDR3: CAISEELAGGALNEQFF; DNA: TGTGCCATCAGTGAGGAACTAGCGGGGGGCGCTCTCAATGAGCAGTTCTTC
V: TRBV7-2; J: TRBJ2-7; D: .; size: many; CDR3: CASSLQGSHEQYF; DNA: TGTGCCAGCAGCTTACAGGGGTCCCACGAGCAGTACTTC
V: TRBV6-6; J: TRBJ1-5; D: TRBD1; size: medium-sized; CDR3: CASRPDRAVQPQHF; DNA: TGTGCCAGCAGACCTGACAGGGCTGTTCAGCCCCAGCATTTT
V: TRBV11-2; J: TRBJ1-3; D: TRBD1; size: many; CDR3: CASSEGQSTSGNTIYF; DNA: TGTGCCAGCAGCGAGGGACAGTCGACATCTGGAAACACCATATATTTT
V: TRBV20-1; J: TRBJ2-5; D: TRBD2; size: many; CDR3: CSAPPAGGSYQETQYF; DNA: TGCAGTGCCCCGCCCGCGGGGGGATCGTACCAAGAGACCCAGTACTTC
V: TRBV6-5; J: TRBJ2-6; D: .; size: .; CDR3: CASSWDTSGANVLTF; DNA: TGTGCCAGCAGCTGGGACACCTCTGGGGCCAACGTCCTGACTTTC
V: TRBV2; J: TRBJ1-1; D: .; size: medium-sized; CDR3: CASSEGDTEAFF; DNA: TGTGCCAGCAGTGAGGGGGACACTGAAGCTTTCTTT
V: TRBV20-1; J: TRBJ1-6; D: .; size: .; CDR3: CSAPRIVGNSPLHF; DNA: TGCAGTGCCCCCCGGATAGTGGGGAATTCACCCCTCCACTTT
V: TRBV3-1; J: TRBJ2-1; D: TRBD2; size: many; CDR3: CASSQDQRLAGGVDEQFF; DNA: TGTGCCAGCAGCCAAGATCAGCGACTAGCGGGGGGCGTGGATGAGCAGTTCTTC
V: TRBV9; J: TRBJ2-3; D: TRBD1; size: once; CDR3: CASSVDGGQGTDTQYF; DNA: TGTGCCAGCAGCGTAGACGGGGGACAGGGCACAGATACGCAGTATTTT
V: TRBV20-1; J: TRBJ1-5; D: .; size: many; CDR3: CSARDPRGNQPQHF; DNA: TGCAGTGCTAGAGATCCCAGGGGCAATCAGCCCCAGCATTTT
V: TRBV7-6; J: TRBJ2-5; D: .; size: .; CDR3: CASSLGALPGQTQYF; DNA: TGTGCCAGCAGCTTAGGGGCCCTCCCGGGACAGACCCAGTACTTC
V: TRBV18; J: TRBJ2-5; D: TRBD1; size: .; CDR3: CASSRRGTDIQETQYF; DNA: TGTGCCAGCTCACGAAGGGGGACAGATATACAAGAGACCCAGTACTTC
V: TRBV6-2/TRBV6-3; J: TRBJ2-3; D: .; size: .; CDR3: CASSYLGPIGSDTQYF; DNA: TGTGCCAGCAGTTACCTTGGGCCTATCGGATCGGATACGCAGTATTTT
V: TRBV20-1; J: TRBJ2-5; D: TRBD2; size: .; CDR3: CSAPPAGGAYQETQYF; DNA: TGCAGTGCTCCACCAGCGGGGGGCGCGTACCAAGAGACCCAGTACTTC
V: TRBV4-1; J: TRBJ1-1; D: TRBD1; size: few; CDR3: CASSQDLGQGAPEAFF; DNA: TGCGCCAGCAGCCAAGACTTGGGACAGGGGGCGCCTGAAGCTTTCTTT
V: TRBV4-1; J: TRBJ1-2; D: TRBD1; size: .; CDR3: CASSQGEGASYGYTF; DNA: TGCGCCAGCAGCCAGGGAGAGGGGGCTAGCTATGGCTACACCTTC
V: TRBV5-1; J: TRBJ1-1; D: TRBD1; size: many; CDR3: CASSVGQLNTEAFF; DNA: TGCGCCAGCAGCGTGGGACAGTTAAACACTGAAGCTTTCTTT
V: TRBV21-1; J: TRBJ2-5; D: .; size: few; CDR3: CASSNSRCSAETQYF; DNA: TGTGCCAGCAGCAATTCGAGGTGCTCTGCAGAGACCCAGTACTTC
V: TRBV6-5; J: TRBJ1-1; D: .; size: few; CDR3: CASSYSFPGRSTEAFF; DNA: TGTGCCAGCAGTTACTCCTTTCCAGGGCGCAGCACTGAAGCTTTCTTT
V: TRBV20-1; J: TRBJ2-1; D: TRBD2; size: .; CDR3: CSARETRGTSLFF; DNA: TGCAGTGCTAGAGAAACGAGGGGGACTAGCCTGTTCTTC
V: TRBV19; J: TRBJ1-2; D: .; size: .; CDR3: CASTATSYGYTF; DNA: TGTGCCAGTACCGCGACCTCCTATGGCTACACCTTC
V: TRBV12-3/TRBV12-4; J: TRBJ2-7; D: TRBD2; size: .; CDR3: CASSLGTSGYEQYF; DNA: TGTGCCAGCAGTCTGGGGACTAGCGGCTACGAGCAGTACTTC
V: TRBV3-1; J: TRBJ1-2; D: .; size: few; CDR3: CASSQDDWGRDGYTF; DNA: TGTGCCAGCAGCCAAGATGACTGGGGTCGAGATGGCTACACCTTC
V: TRBV7-8; J: TRBJ1-5; D: TRBD1; size: many; CDR3: CASSQLTGGKNQPQHF; DNA: TGTGCCAGCAGCCAGCTGACAGGGGGGAAAAATCAGCCCCAGCATTTT
V: TRBV3-1; J: TRBJ2-7; D: .; size: .; CDR3: CASSDRLSYEQYF; DNA: TGTGCCAGCAGCGACAGACTATCCTACGAGCAGTACTTC
V: TRBV3-1; J: TRBJ2-1; D: TRBD2; size: few; CDR3: CASSPLTSGYYNEQFF; DNA: TGTGCCAGCAGCCCCTTGACTAGCGGGTATTACAATGAGCAGTTCTTC
V: TRBV18; J: TRBJ1-1; D: .; size: few; CDR3: CASSPRTGNTEAFF; DNA: TGTGCCAGCTCACCTAGGACCGGGAACACTGAAGCTTTCTTT
V: TRBV28; J: TRBJ2-1; D: .; size: many; CDR3: CASTTAEAFNEQFF; DNA: TGTGCCAGCACTACGGCAGAGGCATTCAATGAGCAGTTCTTC
V: TRBV29-1; J: TRBJ1-4; D: TRBD1; size: few; CDR3: CSVEAGTDNEKLFF; DNA: TGCAGCGTTGAAGCCGGGACAGATAATGAAAAACTGTTTTTT
V: TRBV6-1; J: TRBJ1-2; D: .; size: .; CDR3: CASSEGTEANYGYTF; DNA: TGTGCCAGCAGTGAAGGGACAGAAGCTAACTATGGCTACACCTTC
V: TRBV19; J: TRBJ2-7; D: .; size: many; CDR3: CASAAGFPSYEQYF; DNA: TGTGCCAGTGCGGCCGGGTTCCCGTCCTACGAGCAGTACTTC
V: TRBV6-1; J: TRBJ2-5; D: .; size: .; CDR3: CASSEASQRETQYF; DNA: TGTGCCAGCAGTGAAGCTAGTCAGAGGGAGACCCAGTACTTC
V: TRBV19; J: TRBJ2-7; D: .; size: .; CDR3: CASARDFRAYEQYF; DNA: TGTGCCAGTGCCCGGGACTTTCGAGCCTACGAGCAGTACTTC
V: TRBV19; J: TRBJ1-1; D: TRBD1; size: few; CDR3: CASRPLQGADTEAFF; DNA: TGTGCCAGTCGCCCCCTTCAGGGGGCGGACACTGAAGCTTTCTTT
V: TRBV12-5; J: TRBJ1-6; D: .; size: .; CDR3: CASGLVLGVGGNSPLHF; DNA: TGTGCTAGTGGTTTGGTACTTGGGGTCGGAGGTAATTCACCCCTCCACTTT
V: TRBV2; J: TRBJ2-1; D: .; size: few; CDR3: CASGSQIHNEQFF; DNA: TGTGCAAGTGGCAGCCAGATCCACAATGAGCAGTTCTTC
V: TRBV5-6; J: TRBJ2-7; D: .; size: many; CDR3: CASSLAAYEQYF; DNA: TGTGCCAGCAGCTTGGCGGCCTACGAGCAGTACTTC
V: TRBV6-5; J: TRBJ1-3; D: .; size: few; CDR3: CASSPIRGNTIYF; DNA: TGTGCCAGCAGTCCCATCAGAGGAAACACCATATATTTT
V: TRBV19; J: TRBJ1-5; D: .; size: .; CDR3: CASKRYTDGNQPQHF; DNA: TGTGCCAGTAAAAGGTACACGGACGGCAATCAGCCCCAGCATTTT
V: TRBV20-1; J: TRBJ2-7; D: TRBD2; size: .; CDR3: CSARLAGGDEQYF; DNA: TGCAGTGCTAGACTAGCGGGGGGGGATGAGCAGTACTTC
V: TRBV9; J: TRBJ1-6; D: .; size: many; CDR3: CASSHTWSSYNSPLHF; DNA: TGTGCCAGCAGCCACACATGGAGCTCCTATAATTCACCCCTCCACTTT
V: TRBV27; J: TRBJ1-2; D: .; size: many; CDR3: CASSSGSTGFYGYTF; DNA: TGTGCCAGCAGTTCAGGATCGACAGGTTTCTATGGCTACACCTTC
V: TRBV11-2; J: TRBJ2-7; D: .; size: .; CDR3: CASSGRPESSYEQYF; DNA: TGTGCCAGCAGCGGGCGTCCGGAGAGCTCCTACGAGCAGTACTTC
V: TRBV6-2/TRBV6-3; J: TRBJ1-5; D: .; size: .; CDR3: CASGFSNQPQHF; DNA: TGTGCCAGCGGGTTTAGCAATCAGCCCCAGCATTTT
V: TRBV5-1; J: TRBJ1-3; D: .; size: few; CDR3: CASSLAIDSGNTIYF; DNA: TGCGCCAGCAGCTTGGCCATTGACTCTGGAAACACCATATATTTT